The 25 T cell receptor beta chains below were found in one sample sequenced in a study of regulatory T cells in long-lasting Graves disease. Specified time point: persistent/refractory GD, antithyroid drugs over 5 years with positive TRAb. The TCR library was made from RNA extracted from PBMCs. Researchers made TCR beta libraries by using iRepertoire HTBI primers and running Arm-PCR on CDR3 regions. TCRdb called the multiplex PCR reads again in MiXCR, with one record for every CDR3 protein. The table has under 500,000 distinct CDR3 sequences, roughly 20% seen once; the top ten hold 7.8%. The sample consisted of peripheral blood mononuclear cells (PBMCs), taken when the disease was refractory, from a patient treated with antithyroid drugs. These receptors were taken from a female donor with Graves disease.

This clonotype was seen many times. The chain is built from TRBV29-1 and TRBJ2-2; D uncertain. This CDR3 has 13 amino acids. CDR1 is SQVTM and CDR2 is ANQGSEA in the germline V gene. V shed 6 bases and J shed 6 bases, with 14 bases lying between them. CDR3 region: CSVVKTNAGELFF. CDR3 coding DNA: TGCAGCGTCGTCAAAACAAACGCCGGGGAGCTGTTTTTT.

The chain carries TRBV19 and TRBJ2-1; 11 bases match TRBD1. V lost 8 bases, J lost 8 bases, and 11 bases stayed unmatched. Germline V CDR1 and CDR2: LNHDA, SQIVND (reference sequence). This CDR3 spans 15 amino acids. The CDR3 nucleotides are TGTGCCAGTGGAATCTCGGACAGGGGGCGGGATGAGCAGTTCTTC. It codes for CASGISDRGRDEQFF.

This clonotype has ten or more counts. The chain employs TRBV27 and TRBJ1-6; TRBD1 matches 10 bases. Germline V CDR1 and CDR2: MNHEY, SMNVEV (reference sequence). The CDR3 runs to 15 residues. V shed 2 bases and J 11 bases; nucleotides not matched to a gene: 6. CDR3 protein: CASSLVGQGSAPLHF. CDR3 DNA sequence: TGTGCCAGCAGTTTAGTGGGACAGGGGAGTGCACCCCTCCACTTT.

The chain carries TRBV5-1 and TRBJ1-1; the D is unclear. This CDR3 has 15 amino acids. Germline CDR1 SGHRS, CDR2 YFSETQ. V lost 1 base, J lost 0 bases, and 10 bases lay in between. DNA of the CDR3: TGCGCCAGCAGCTTGAGTAACGTTATGAACACTGAAGCTTTCTTT. It yields the protein CASSLSNVMNTEAFF.

A few counts support this clonotype. The junction and the germline gene differ at one end; a read error may be behind it. The genes are TRBV3-1 and TRBJ2-5; D not certain. This CDR3 spans 18 amino acids. Germline-derived CDR1 and CDR2 are LGHDT and YNNKEL (reference sequence). DNA of the CDR3: TGTGCCAGCAGCCAATCCGGACGAACGGCCCCCCTGCAAGGGACCCAGTACTTC. Protein product: CASSQSGRTAPLQGTQYF.

The rearrangement joins TRBV5-6 to TRBJ2-1; D remains unclear. V shed 0 bases and J shed 3 bases, with 7 bases lying between them. The V gene's germline CDR1 is SGHDT and CDR2 YYEEEE. The CDR3 has 14 amino acids. The CDR3 here is CASSLVGDYNEQFF. The CDR3 nucleotides are TGTGCCAGCAGCTTGGTTGGGGACTACAATGAGCAGTTCTTC.

This clonotype was found many times. The rearrangement links TRBV24-1 to TRBJ2-2, with D possibly matching TRBD1 (6 bases). The germline V gene encodes CDR1 KGHDR and CDR2 SFDVKD. The CDR3 loop spans 17 amino acids. V was clipped by 3 bases and J by 0 bases, with 13 bases between them. The CDR3 reads CATSDHWTEANTGELFF. As DNA, the CDR3 is TGTGCCACCAGTGATCATTGGACAGAGGCGAACACCGGGGAGCTGTTTTTT.

This clonotype was seen many times. CDR3 sequence (DNA): TGTGCCAGCAGCCAAGAAATGAGGGATCAAGAGACCCAGTACTTC. Its translation: CASSQEMRDQETQYF. The gene calls are TRBV3-1 and TRBJ2-5, with a tentative D call TRBD2 (5 bases). The CDR3 is 15 amino acids. CDR1 is LGHDT and CDR2 is YNNKEL in the germline V gene (reference sequence). V gave up 0 bases and J gave up 2 bases, with 10 bases separating them.

CDR3 amino acids: CASNPLQGVLGSPLHF. CDR3 DNA: TGTGCCAGCAACCCTCTACAGGGGGTTTTGGGATCACCCCTCCACTTT. The chain is built from TRBV28 and TRBJ1-6, with 8 nucleotides matching TRBD1. The CDR3 length is 16 residues. Trimming removed 7 bases from V and 10 bases from J; junction bases left unmatched: 15. From germline, CDR1 is MDHEN and CDR2 SYDVKM.

There are a few counts of this clonotype. The rearrangement uses TRBV28 and TRBJ2-7, with TRBD1 matching 8 bases. The CDR3 is 15 amino acids. V trimming: 6 bases; J trimming: 0 bases; junction bases outside the gene matches: 7. Per the germline V gene, CDR1 is MDHEN and CDR2 is SYDVKM. CDR3 region: CASSRDRPRSYEQYF. For the CDR3, the DNA is TGTGCCAGCAGCCGGGACAGGCCACGCTCCTACGAGCAGTACTTC.

This clonotype was picked up a small number of times. The CDR3 protein is CASSLLGNNEQFF. CDR3 DNA: TGTGCCAGCAGCTTGTTAGGGAACAATGAGCAGTTCTTC. The chain employs TRBV5-5 and TRBJ2-1; D is unresolved. V was cut by 1 base and J by 5 bases, with 7 bases left in between. This CDR3 has 13 residues. Germline V gene sequence: CDR1 SGHKS, CDR2 YYEKEE (reference sequence).

In its sample, this clonotype was seen a few times. This sequence joins TRBV19 and TRBJ2-7; 10 bases agree with TRBD1. The junction had 8 bases not matched to a gene; V was cut back by 6 bases and J by 6 bases. In germline, CDR1 is LNHDA, CDR2 SQIVND (reference sequence). CDR3 length: 14 residues. The CDR3 here is CASSPGQGWGEQYF. CDR3 DNA sequence: TGTGCCAGTAGCCCGGGACAGGGGTGGGGCGAGCAGTACTTC.

This clonotype turned up a few times. This chain uses TRBV4-1 with TRBJ1-1; D is unresolved. Germline V gene data show CDR1 as MGHRA and CDR2 as YSYEKL. The V gene lost 0 bases and the J gene lost 5 bases, with 10 bases spanning the gap. The CDR3 has 14 amino acids. CDR3 coding DNA: TGCGCCAGCAGCCAAGATGCCGGGAATACTGAAGCTTTCTTT. Translation: CASSQDAGNTEAFF.

The table lists this clonotype with a few counts. CDR3 residues: CASSYGERNQPQHF. The CDR3 DNA is TGTGCCAGTAGTTACGGGGAGCGCAATCAGCCCCAGCATTTT. V usage is TRBV19 and J usage is TRBJ1-5; D unclear. The germline V gene has CDR1 LNHDA and CDR2 SQIVND (reference sequence). V was shortened by 5 bases and J by 2 bases, with 10 bases between the two germline ends. The length of the CDR3 is 14 residues.

The sample holds many counts of this clonotype. The gene calls are TRBV28 and TRBJ2-7; 13 bases agree with TRBD2. V lost 7 bases, J lost 3 bases, and 6 bases stayed unmatched. The CDR3 spans 15 residues. CDR1 MDHEN and CDR2 SYDVKM come from the germline V gene. CDR3: CASTPGLAGLYEQYF. The CDR3 DNA sequence: TGTGCCAGCACTCCGGGACTAGCGGGACTCTACGAGCAGTACTTC. Variable domain in full (rest from reference TRBV28 and TRBJ2-7): DVKVTQSSRYLVKRTGEKVFLECVQDMDHENMFWYRQDPGLGLRLIYFSYDVKMKEKGDIPEGYSVSREKKERFSLILESASTNQTSMYLCASTPGLAGLYEQYFGPGTRLTVT.

A few counts support this clonotype. The chain has TRBV27 and TRBJ1-6, with 12 bases that match TRBD1. The CDR3 length is 15 residues. Germline lookup yields CDR1 MNHEY and CDR2 SMNVEV (reference sequence). J was trimmed by 9 bases and V by 6 bases; bases with no gene match: 6. The CDR3 sequence is CASRGTGGLGSPLHF. Here the CDR3 DNA reads TGTGCCAGCAGGGGGACAGGGGGCTTGGGTTCACCCCTCCACTTT.

This sequence joins TRBV27 and TRBJ2-7; D is perhaps TRBD1 (5 bases). From germline, CDR1 is MNHEY and CDR2 SMNVEV (reference sequence). With 2 bases removed from V and 4 bases from J, the gap between germline ends came to 15 bases. The CDR3 totals 15 residues. The CDR3 coding sequence is TGTGCCAGCAGTTTAGACAGCCTAGAGCCATACGAGCAGTACTTC. Its protein is CASSLDSLEPYEQYF.

This clonotype has only a few counts. The chain joins TRBV5-5 to TRBJ2-7; D not resolved. Germline V gives CDR1 SGHKS, CDR2 YYEKEE (reference sequence). This CDR3 has 15 residues. The germline V and J ends were trimmed by 1 base and 0 bases, with 11 bases remaining between them. In DNA, the CDR3 is TGTGCCAGCAGCTTGAGGCACCTGAGCTCCTACGAGCAGTACTTC. This encodes CASSLRHLSSYEQYF.

The V and J genes are TRBV10-3 and TRBJ1-3; no clear D gene. Germline CDR1 and CDR2: ENHRY and SYGVKD. Trimming stripped 1 base from V and 0 bases from J, with 13 bases between. The CDR3 is 17 residues long. The CDR3, as DNA: TGTGCCATCAGTGAGTTTCCGGTTCAGAGCTCTGGAAACACCATATATTTT. Translation: CAISEFPVQSSGNTIYF.

This clonotype was detected many times. The rearrangement joins TRBV20-1 to TRBJ1-6, with 11 bases aligning to TRBD1. CDR1 is DFQATT, CDR2 SNEGSKA, per germline (reference sequence). With V trimmed by 5 bases and J by 6 bases, 3 bases remained unmatched. The CDR3 sequence is 14 residues long. The CDR3 DNA follows: TGCAGTGCTCCCGGGACAGGGGGTAATTCACCCCTCCACTTT. The encoded protein is CSAPGTGGNSPLHF.

A few counts support this clonotype. J is TRBJ1-6 and V is TRBV4-1; D not certain. Trimming cost V 2 bases and J 0 bases, with 5 bases left between them. Germline V gives CDR1 MGHRA, CDR2 YSYEKL. The CDR3 contains 15 residues. CDR3 residues: CASSQRSSYNSPLHF. The CDR3, as DNA: TGCGCCAGCAGCCAACGGAGCTCCTATAATTCACCCCTCCACTTT.

This chain links TRBV9 with TRBJ2-5; either TRBD1 or TRBD2 may fit D (5 bases each). V was clipped by 3 bases and J by 4 bases, with 10 bases between them. The CDR3 length is 13 residues. In germline, CDR1 is SGDLS, CDR2 YYNGEE. The CDR3 DNA follows: TGTGCCAGCAGCGCCGGGACCCGAGAGACCCAGTACTTC. This encodes CASSAGTRETQYF.

Comments on this clonotype: A far larger clone is one base from this, pointing to a likely read error. The J gene is TRBJ2-5, the V gene TRBV2; TRBD2 matches at 9 bases. J was trimmed by 9 bases and V by 5 bases; bases with no gene match: 16. This CDR3 region has 16 residues. The germline gives CDR1 SNHLY, CDR2 FYNNEI. In DNA, the CDR3 is TGTGCCAGCAGTTTAGCGGGGGCGCTTTTGGGCGAGGCCCAGTACTTC. Its protein product is CASSLAGALLGEAQYF.

This clonotype was seen at least ten times. The chain has TRBV3-1 and TRBJ1-1; D ambiguous. This CDR3 spans 13 amino acids. V lost 1 base to trimming and J lost 5 bases, with 8 bases between them. CDR1 is LGHDT and CDR2 is YNNKEL in the germline V gene (reference sequence). This CDR3 is CASSQATGTEAFF. DNA of the CDR3: TGTGCCAGCAGCCAAGCTACTGGGACTGAAGCTTTCTTT. Variable domain in full (rest from reference TRBV3-1 and TRBJ1-1): DTAVSQTPKYLVTQMGNDKSIKCEQNLGHDTMYWYKQDSKKFLKIMFSYNNKELIINETVPNRFSPKSPDKAHLNLHINSLELGDSAVYFCASSQATGTEAFFGQGTRLTVV.

This clonotype was seen at least ten times. The chain recombines TRBV6-5 with TRBJ2-7; possibly TRBD1 for D (6 bases). This CDR3 spans 17 amino acids. The V and J ends lost 3 bases and 4 bases respectively, with 22 bases between them. Germline values: CDR1 MNHEY, CDR2 SVGAGI. The CDR3 region is CASSYLLVTGKQYEQYF. CDR3 DNA sequence: TGTGCCAGCAGTTATCTCCTTGTGACAGGAAAGCAATACGAGCAGTACTTC.